Listed below are T cell receptor beta chains from one sample, sequenced in a study of T-cell reconstitution after alpha-beta-depleted transplantation in children. TCRdb reanalysed the PCR reads using MiXCR and keeps one entry per CDR3 protein. The sample consists of a few hundred thousand distinct CDR3 sequences, about a tenth of them appearing once. Source: PBMCs from the stem cell graft donor, taken from the stem cell graft. Receptor source: a human donor who donated a stem cell graft to a child with acute lymphoblastic leukemia. CDR3s include the opening cysteine and the closing phenylalanine or tryptophan. D genes are given only for firm matches.

NA	TRBV10-2	TRBJ2-3	CASSESKAASTDTQYF
NA	TRBV12-3/TRBV12-4	TRBJ2-1	CASSLSARGSHEQFF
NA	TRBV10-3	TRBJ2-2	CAISEHRDNTGELFF
TRBD1	TRBV6-2/TRBV6-3	TRBJ1-5	CASSYDRGVGNQPQHF
TRBD2	TRBV7-7	TRBJ2-1	CASSLSETSGRAGEQFF
NA	TRBV20-1	TRBJ2-2	CSASPQNTGELFF
NA	TRBV24-1	TRBJ2-7	CATSGRGSYEQYF
TRBD1	TRBV27	TRBJ2-5	CASSLLTGTGGWKTQYF
TRBD2	TRBV14	TRBJ2-1	CASSQDRLAVYNEQFF
TRBD2	TRBV7-2	TRBJ2-1	CASSLVTSGAYNEQFF
NA	TRBV7-9	TRBJ2-3	CASSPRDNTDTQYF
TRBD1	TRBV7-2	TRBJ2-7	CASSFQGALAYEQYF
NA	TRBV7-9	TRBJ1-4	CASSLSEKLFF
TRBD2	TRBV29-1	TRBJ2-1	CSVETGTSGRYEQFF
TRBD1	TRBV20-1	TRBJ2-2	CSAPRGDRARTGELFF
TRBD2	TRBV20-1	TRBJ2-2	CSARRPLAGGPGELFF
TRBD1	TRBV7-2	TRBJ2-2	CASSVGQDTGELFF
TRBD1	TRBV20-1	TRBJ2-7	CSARDRDYEQYF
TRBD2	TRBV20-1	TRBJ2-1	CSARLAGDSYNEQFF
NA	TRBV5-1	TRBJ2-6	CASSLEAFGIGANVLTF
TRBD2	TRBV20-1	TRBJ2-3	CSARKTTSGTDTQYF
TRBD2	TRBV4-3	TRBJ2-1	CASSLGLAGRTDNEQFF
TRBD2	TRBV28	TRBJ2-1	CASSLWDSGSPQFF
NA	TRBV2	TRBJ2-7	CASSAKGSAYEQYF
NA	TRBV21-1	TRBJ2-7	CACQYGVPYEQYF
TRBD1	TRBV10-2	TRBJ1-1	CASSGVGQGAGTEAFF
TRBD2	TRBV7-2	TRBJ2-1	CASSGQLAGKQFF
NA	TRBV5-1	TRBJ2-3	CASSVRDPLDTQYF
TRBD1	TRBV6-5	TRBJ1-1	CASSYLGQGPNTEAFF
TRBD1	TRBV5-6	TRBJ2-7	CASGRDGTVYEQYF
NA	TRBV11-2	TRBJ2-7	CASSLTGRWGDEQYF
NA	TRBV5-6	TRBJ2-3	CASSIPNEDAAYSTDTQYF
NA	TRBV5-6	TRBJ2-1	CASSLQGAMYNEQFF
TRBD1	TRBV27	TRBJ2-1	CASSRDRGDYGEQFF
TRBD1	TRBV4-3	TRBJ1-2	CASSQTGQGVYGYTF
NA	TRBV5-1	TRBJ2-7	CASSLVADEWVF
NA	TRBV10-3	TRBJ1-2	CAISERNYGYTF
TRBD2	TRBV20-1	TRBJ2-3	CSALLAVLSTDTQYF
NA	TRBV5-1	TRBJ1-1	CASSPGSLMNTEAFF
NA	TRBV18	TRBJ1-1	CASSPVGANTEAFF
NA	TRBV9	TRBJ1-1	CASSVGLGGATEAFF